This T cell receptor (beta chain) was sequenced for a study of cytomegalovirus exposure and HLA in healthy donors. Study summary: One earlier analysis, a look at some 180 million T cells, found about 100 million unique TCR beta sequences. The study, taken as a whole, reports: For most subjects, TCR beta sequences were reported to predict HLA-A and HLA-B alleles with accuracy.

There are 15 residues in the CDR3. The V gene's germline CDR1 is MNHNY and CDR2 SVGAGI (reference sequence). The V end lost 6 bases, the J end lost 1 base, and 15 bases lay between the germline ends. A multiplex PCR was run with 60 Vbeta primers and 13 Jbeta primers. Sequenced by immunoSEQ multiplex PCR; TCRdb stores in-frame clones only, minus some. This repertoire shows roughly 200,000 clones, 70% to 90% found once; its top ten account for around 0.31%. A word on this clone: What it binds is unknown.

The chain uses TRBV6-6 and TRBJ1-1; perhaps TRBD1 as D (6 bases). The clonotype was recovered from a woman in her 30s in good health and CMV-seronegative. Sequencing was carried out using PBMCs. The CDR3 DNA is TGTGCCAGCAGCCGGACAGATCCTAAGAACACTGAAGCTTTCTTT. It is translated as CASSRTDPKNTEAFF.